The rows below give T cell receptor beta chains drawn from one sample of a study of radiotherapy plus CTLA-4 blockade in lung cancer. The data were produced by immunoSEQ multiplex PCR, yet TCRdb's version contains in-frame clones alone and is incomplete. The repertoire holds around 40,000 clones, with about 75% as singletons. The specimen comprised peripheral blood, sampled from a patient treated with radiotherapy plus ipilimumab. Every receptor here comes from a human donor with non-small cell lung cancer who had stable disease on radiotherapy plus ipilimumab. The CDR3 runs from the conserved cysteine through the conserved F or W. The order of the fields is clone size, J gene, V gene, D gene, CDR3 protein, CDR3 DNA. The D gene is left open where the match is weak. Clone size is stated in some rows and not others, as once, few, many or a class when expanded.

abundance: NA; j_gene: TRBJ2-2; v_gene: TRBV7-9; d_gene: NA; CDR3aa: CAIPAGPNTGELFF; CDR3nt: TGTGCCATTCCGGCGGGCCCGAACACCGGGGAGCTGTTTTTT
abundance: few; j_gene: TRBJ2-7; v_gene: TRBV4-1; d_gene: TRBD1; CDR3aa: CASSQGDRGSYEQYF; CDR3nt: TGCGCCAGCAGCCAAGGGGACAGGGGATCCTACGAGCAGTACTTC
abundance: NA; j_gene: TRBJ1-3; v_gene: TRBV9; d_gene: NA; CDR3aa: CASSAQQGFSGNTIYF; CDR3nt: TGTGCCAGCAGCGCCCAACAGGGCTTCTCTGGAAACACCATATATTTT
abundance: NA; j_gene: TRBJ2-7; v_gene: TRBV10-3; d_gene: TRBD1; CDR3aa: CAITNTQGGEQYF; CDR3nt: TGTGCCATCACCAATACACAGGGGGGCGAGCAGTACTTC
abundance: NA; j_gene: TRBJ1-1; v_gene: TRBV5-4; d_gene: NA; CDR3aa: CASSSEVSRRAEAFF; CDR3nt: TGTGCCAGCAGCTCAGAGGTTTCCCGGAGGGCTGAAGCTTTCTTT
abundance: once; j_gene: TRBJ2-2; v_gene: TRBV2; d_gene: NA; CDR3aa: CASSDSYTGELFF; CDR3nt: TGTGCCAGCAGTGACTCCTACACCGGGGAGCTGTTTTTT
abundance: NA; j_gene: TRBJ1-4; v_gene: TRBV6-5; d_gene: TRBD1; CDR3aa: CASSRQGSREKLFF; CDR3nt: TGTGCCAGCAGTCGACAGGGGAGTCGTGAAAAACTGTTTTTT
abundance: NA; j_gene: TRBJ2-7; v_gene: TRBV19; d_gene: TRBD1; CDR3aa: CASSPEQGVLTYEQYF; CDR3nt: TGTGCCAGTAGCCCAGAACAGGGGGTGCTAACCTACGAGCAGTACTTC
abundance: NA; j_gene: TRBJ1-1; v_gene: TRBV7-8; d_gene: TRBD1; CDR3aa: CASSFRGLGTEAFF; CDR3nt: TGTGCCAGCAGCTTCAGGGGGCTGGGGACTGAAGCTTTCTTT
abundance: NA; j_gene: TRBJ1-3; v_gene: TRBV27; d_gene: NA; CDR3aa: CASSRGPEGGNTIYF; CDR3nt: TGTGCCAGCAGTCGCGGACCCGAGGGTGGAAACACCATATATTTT
abundance: NA; j_gene: TRBJ1-2; v_gene: TRBV6-5; d_gene: NA; CDR3aa: CASSYQGRNYGYTF; CDR3nt: TGTGCCAGCAGCTACCAAGGCAGGAACTATGGCTACACCTTC
abundance: NA; j_gene: TRBJ1-4; v_gene: TRBV7-9; d_gene: TRBD1; CDR3aa: CASSFSGTVEKLFF; CDR3nt: TGTGCCAGCAGCTTCTCCGGGACAGTCGAAAAACTGTTTTTT
abundance: NA; j_gene: TRBJ2-3; v_gene: TRBV11-2; d_gene: NA; CDR3aa: CASSLTVDTQYF; CDR3nt: TGTGCCAGCAGCTTAACGGTGGATACGCAGTATTTT
abundance: NA; j_gene: TRBJ2-5; v_gene: TRBV10-2; d_gene: NA; CDR3aa: CASSPRAETQYF; CDR3nt: TGCGCCAGCAGTCCCAGGGCGGAGACCCAGTACTTC
abundance: NA; j_gene: TRBJ1-2; v_gene: TRBV7-9; d_gene: NA; CDR3aa: CASSLAGAQRPPYGYTF; CDR3nt: TGTGCCAGCAGCTTAGCTGGGGCTCAGCGCCCTCCGTATGGCTACACCTTC
abundance: once; j_gene: TRBJ2-3; v_gene: TRBV11-3; d_gene: NA; CDR3aa: CASSSVIYTQYF; CDR3nt: TGTGCCAGCAGCTCGGTCATTTATACGCAGTATTTT
abundance: NA; j_gene: TRBJ2-5; v_gene: TRBV6-4; d_gene: TRBD2; CDR3aa: CASSDITSGGDQETQYF; CDR3nt: TGTGCCAGCAGTGACATAACTAGCGGGGGAGACCAAGAGACCCAGTACTTC
abundance: few; j_gene: TRBJ1-5; v_gene: TRBV5-6; d_gene: TRBD1; CDR3aa: CASSRWTGNQPQHF; CDR3nt: TGTGCCAGCAGCCGCTGGACAGGGAATCAGCCCCAGCATTTT
abundance: NA; j_gene: TRBJ1-2; v_gene: TRBV18; d_gene: TRBD1; CDR3aa: CASSPWSPGQEYGYTF; CDR3nt: TGTGCCAGCTCACCATGGAGTCCGGGACAGGAATATGGCTACACCTTC
abundance: NA; j_gene: TRBJ1-3; v_gene: TRBV11-2; d_gene: TRBD1; CDR3aa: CASSSGGTGNTIYF; CDR3nt: TGTGCCAGCAGCTCAGGGGGCACTGGAAACACCATATATTTT
abundance: NA; j_gene: TRBJ2-2; v_gene: TRBV5-6; d_gene: TRBD1; CDR3aa: CASSDRGRVTGELFF; CDR3nt: TGTGCCAGCAGCGACAGGGGGCGAGTCACCGGGGAGCTGTTTTTT
abundance: few; j_gene: TRBJ2-3; v_gene: TRBV11-3; d_gene: NA; CDR3aa: CASTSGLPGITQYF; CDR3nt: TGTGCCAGCACCTCAGGCCTTCCAGGGATTACGCAGTATTTT
abundance: few; j_gene: TRBJ1-1; v_gene: TRBV27; d_gene: TRBD1; CDR3aa: CASSWAGGSLNTEAFF; CDR3nt: TGTGCCAGCAGTTGGGCAGGGGGGAGTCTAAACACTGAAGCTTTCTTT
abundance: NA; j_gene: TRBJ2-5; v_gene: TRBV5-5; d_gene: TRBD1; CDR3aa: CASSQTGGFETQYF; CDR3nt: TGTGCCAGCAGCCAGACAGGGGGATTTGAGACCCAGTACTTC
abundance: NA; j_gene: TRBJ1-6; v_gene: TRBV14; d_gene: NA; CDR3aa: CASSHSLSFTGSPLHF; CDR3nt: TGTGCCAGCAGTCATTCTCTATCCTTCACCGGGTCACCCCTCCACTTT
abundance: NA; j_gene: TRBJ2-1; v_gene: TRBV27; d_gene: TRBD1; CDR3aa: CASSLSPGQHPNEQFF; CDR3nt: TGTGCCAGCAGTTTATCCCCGGGACAGCATCCAAATGAGCAGTTCTTC
abundance: NA; j_gene: TRBJ2-7; v_gene: TRBV10-2; d_gene: NA; CDR3aa: CASSEVGGFAFEQYF; CDR3nt: TGCGCCAGCAGTGAGGTTGGGGGGTTCGCGTTCGAGCAGTACTTC
abundance: NA; j_gene: TRBJ2-7; v_gene: TRBV4-1; d_gene: NA; CDR3aa: CASSQDLRSAYEQYF; CDR3nt: TGCGCCAGCAGCCAAGATCTCAGGTCGGCCTACGAGCAGTACTTC
abundance: NA; j_gene: TRBJ2-7; v_gene: TRBV4-3; d_gene: NA; CDR3aa: CASSQERGEQYF; CDR3nt: TGCGCCAGCAGCCAAGAAAGAGGGGAGCAGTACTTC
abundance: NA; j_gene: TRBJ2-5; v_gene: TRBV5-4; d_gene: NA; CDR3aa: CASTSGNQETQYF; CDR3nt: TGTGCCAGCACTTCAGGGAATCAAGAGACCCAGTACTTC
abundance: NA; j_gene: TRBJ1-5; v_gene: TRBV10-1; d_gene: NA; CDR3aa: CASTYATQGVDQPQHF; CDR3nt: TGCGCCAGCACCTATGCTACACAGGGAGTAGATCAGCCCCAGCATTTT
abundance: NA; j_gene: TRBJ2-1; v_gene: TRBV9; d_gene: TRBD2; CDR3aa: CASSVGPSGSYNEQFF; CDR3nt: TGTGCCAGCAGCGTAGGCCCTAGCGGATCCTACAATGAGCAGTTCTTC
abundance: NA; j_gene: TRBJ2-6; v_gene: TRBV30; d_gene: TRBD1; CDR3aa: CAWSGTGGLSGANVLTF; CDR3nt: TGTGCCTGGAGTGGGACAGGGGGCTTAAGTGGGGCCAACGTCCTGACTTTC
abundance: NA; j_gene: TRBJ2-5; v_gene: TRBV5-6; d_gene: TRBD1; CDR3aa: CASSLGQGYQETQYF; CDR3nt: TGTGCCAGCAGTCTTGGACAGGGGTACCAAGAGACCCAGTACTTC
abundance: NA; j_gene: TRBJ2-1; v_gene: TRBV5-1; d_gene: NA; CDR3aa: CASSLAGSKYNEQFF; CDR3nt: TGCGCCAGCAGCTTGGCAGGGTCTAAGTACAATGAGCAGTTCTTC
abundance: NA; j_gene: TRBJ2-7; v_gene: TRBV21-1; d_gene: NA; CDR3aa: CASSTGQDRSYEQYF; CDR3nt: TGTGCCAGCAGCACAGGACAGGACCGGTCCTACGAGCAGTACTTC
abundance: NA; j_gene: TRBJ1-6; v_gene: TRBV14; d_gene: TRBD1; CDR3aa: CASRQGGSYNSPLHF; CDR3nt: TGTGCCAGTCGACAGGGAGGCTCCTATAATTCACCCCTCCACTTT
abundance: NA; j_gene: TRBJ1-2; v_gene: TRBV7-3; d_gene: TRBD1; CDR3aa: CASSPTGRPNYGYTF; CDR3nt: TGTGCCAGCAGCCCGACAGGGCGCCCAAACTATGGCTACACCTTC
abundance: few; j_gene: TRBJ1-4; v_gene: TRBV5-8; d_gene: TRBD1; CDR3aa: CASSFFQGVQGEKLFF; CDR3nt: TGTGCCAGCAGCTTCTTCCAGGGGGTTCAAGGTGAAAAACTGTTTTTT
abundance: NA; j_gene: TRBJ2-7; v_gene: TRBV5-6; d_gene: TRBD1; CDR3aa: CASSPGTAAYYEQYF; CDR3nt: TGTGCCAGCAGCCCGGGGACAGCGGCTTACTACGAGCAGTACTTC